What follows describes a single T cell receptor beta chain. Original processing methods: It was from reference gene primer amplification that nucleated cell counts were estimated. Produced via immunoSEQ multiplex PCR; TCRdb's table is partial and in-frame only. Clonal size and the V and J genes are those of that table, whereas D and trimming came from the DNA. The sample has about 87,000 clones, about 80% seen once. The data were taken from a study of blood T cell repertoires in COVID-19. The wider study: Samples representing acute and convalescent COVID-19 were sourced from the United States, Italy and Spain. In each case, the material was cDNA or gDNA derived from T cells, B-cell-depleted T cells, or PBMCs.

V was clipped by 1 base and J by 8 bases; unmatched bases: 6. There are 14 residues in the CDR3. Germline CDR1 SGHVS, CDR2 FQNEAQ. This TCR was sampled from a woman aged 45-65 years with acute or convalescent COVID-19. What was sequenced was peripheral blood. V is TRBV7-8 and J is TRBJ2-5; 8 positions agree with TRBD1. CDR3 DNA sequence: TGTGCCAGCAGCTTAGGGTCGGGGACAGGTACCCAGTACTTC. Translation: CASSLGSGTGTQYF.